These 29 T cell receptor beta chains originate from one sample sequenced in a study of T cells in Graves' hyperthyroidism and ophthalmopathy (dated by TCRdb to about 2019). The library was prepared using multiplex PCR. Data came from an Illumina HiSeq 2000. The TCR beta CDR3 regions were amplified from RNA transcripts. For the first round of RT-PCR on the TCR CDR3, the HTBI primer set was used together with the Qiagen OneStep RT-PCR kit. TCRdb handled the public reads itself, with Q25 trimming in fastp and clone calling in MiXCR, and kept productive beta chains. Each CDR3 protein gets just one entry, which takes the most common genes and DNA from the rows behind it. This sample comprises 250,000 to 400,000 distinct CDR3 sequences, roughly 13% of them detected only once. The ten largest clones represent approximately 35% of the sample. Material: blood. These receptor sequences come from a woman aged 40-49 years with Graves' ophthalmopathy.

This clonotype turned up a few times. V gene TRBV7-9 combines with J gene TRBJ2-7; D uncertain. The CDR3 length is 11 residues. In germline, CDR1 is SEHNR, CDR2 FQNEAQ (reference sequence). The germline V and J ends were trimmed by 5 bases and 5 bases, with 7 bases remaining between them. The CDR3 DNA reads as TGTGCCAGCAGCACGCTGGACGAGCAGTACTTC. Translating gives CASSTLDEQYF.

This chain joins TRBV20-1 and TRBJ2-3; 8 nucleotides agree with TRBD1. CDR3 length equals 11 residues. In germline, CDR1 is DFQATT, CDR2 SNEGSKA (reference sequence). The junction had 4 bases not matched to a gene; V was cut back by 5 bases and J by 9 bases. CDR3 nucleotide sequence: TGCAGTGCTTCGACAGGGGACACGCAGTATTTT. Protein sequence: CSASTGDTQYF.

In its sample, this clonotype was seen many times. V and J are TRBV20-1 and TRBJ2-5; D gene ambiguous. The germline V and J ends were trimmed by 0 bases and 1 base, with 9 bases remaining between them. Germline CDR1 reads DFQATT; CDR2 reads SNEGSKA (reference sequence). The CDR3 length is 14 residues. The CDR3 DNA sequence: TGCAGTGCTAGAGATAGTAGGGCCCAAGAGACCCAGTACTTC. Translating it yields CSARDSRAQETQYF.

The table lists this clonotype with many counts. This chain joins TRBV5-1 and TRBJ2-1; tentatively, D is TRBD2 (5 bases). The CDR3 is 14 residues long. The germline V and J ends were trimmed by 7 bases and 3 bases, with 14 bases remaining between them. Per the germline V gene, CDR1 is SGHRS and CDR2 is YFSETQ. CDR3 residues: CASDRDGIYNEQFF. DNA for the CDR3: TGCGCCAGCGACCGGGATGGGATCTACAATGAGCAGTTCTTC.

This clonotype was observed at least ten times. The chain joins TRBV7-2 to TRBJ2-2; TRBD2 matches at 11 bases. The V gene's germline CDR1 is SGHTA and CDR2 FQGNSA. V shed 5 bases, J shed 5 bases, and the junction held 10 bases outside the gene matches. The CDR3 contains 17 residues. The CDR3 loop reads CASSPKGTSGSTGELFF. CDR3 in DNA: TGTGCCAGCAGCCCAAAGGGGACTAGCGGCTCGACCGGGGAGCTGTTTTTT.

This clonotype was counted ten times or more. The chain couples TRBV11-2 to TRBJ2-3; D perhaps matches TRBD2 (5 bases). The CDR3 extends over 14 amino acids. Trimming took off 1 base at V and 6 bases at J, with 11 bases between the two ends. Germline V gives CDR1 SGHAT, CDR2 FQNNGV. The CDR3 loop is CASSLGRGLDTQYF. DNA for the CDR3: TGTGCCAGCAGCTTAGGTCGGGGATTGGATACGCAGTATTTT. Full variable domain (rest looked up from reference TRBV11-2 and TRBJ2-3): EAGVAQSPRYKIIEKRQSVAFWCNPISGHATLYWYQQILGQGPKLLIQFQNNGVVDDSQLPKDRFSAERLKGVDSTLKIQPAKLEDSAVYLCASSLGRGLDTQYFGPGTRLTVL.

In its sample, this clonotype was seen many times. This sequence joins TRBV12-3 or TRBV12-4 and TRBJ2-5; 8 nucleotides line up with TRBD2. Losses at the gene ends were 3 bases for V and 5 bases for J; bases not matched to a gene: 11. The CDR3 covers 16 residues. The CDR3 sequence is CASSFRRGAGAETQYF. CDR3 nucleotide sequence: TGTGCCAGCAGTTTTCGGCGGGGGGCGGGGGCCGAGACCCAGTACTTC.

This clonotype was seen at least ten times. The chain joins TRBV24-1 to TRBJ1-5; tentative D call: TRBD1 (5 bases). Per germline, CDR1 KGHDR and CDR2 SFDVKD. Trimming shortened V by 3 bases and J by 0 bases, and 8 bases separated the two germline ends. CDR3 length equals 15 residues. CDR3 residues: CATSDARASNQPQHF. CDR3 in DNA: TGTGCCACCAGTGATGCCAGGGCTAGCAATCAGCCCCAGCATTTT.

This clonotype was counted ten times or more. The gene calls are TRBV5-1 and TRBJ1-1, with unresolved D. V dropped 5 bases and J dropped 1 base, with 9 bases sitting between them. Germline CDR1 and CDR2: SGHRS and YFSETQ. This CDR3 is built from 13 residues. CDR3 protein: CASRVVQNTEAFF. DNA of the CDR3: TGCGCCAGCAGAGTGGTTCAGAACACTGAAGCTTTCTTT.

The sample holds many counts of this clonotype. The J gene is TRBJ1-1, the V gene TRBV19; perhaps TRBD1 as D (6 bases). Germline V gene sequence: CDR1 LNHDA, CDR2 SQIVND (reference sequence). Trimming removed 1 base from V and 1 base from J, with 16 bases in between. The CDR3 is 17 residues long. CDR3 nucleotide sequence: TGTGCCAGTAGTATAGCCCGCTACAGGGTCCCGAACACTGAAGCTTTCTTT. Residues: CASSIARYRVPNTEAFF.

This clonotype was detected ten times or more. This chain uses TRBV6-1 with TRBJ1-3, with no clear D. V gave up 3 bases and J gave up 7 bases, with 10 bases separating them. In germline, CDR1 is MNHNS, CDR2 SASEGT. This CDR3 region has 13 residues. In nucleotides, the CDR3 is TGTGCCAGCAGTGAGTCGCAGATGAACACCATATATTTT. Translating gives CASSESQMNTIYF.

This clonotype has a count of ten or more. The chain carries TRBV2 and TRBJ2-7; D is perhaps TRBD1 (6 bases). The V end lost 7 bases, the J end lost 0 bases, and 13 bases lay between the germline ends. CDR1 is SNHLY and CDR2 is FYNNEI in the germline V gene. This CDR3 region has 14 residues. CDR3 in DNA: TGTGCCAGCACTCCAAAGGACAGCTCCTACGAGCAGTACTTC. Amino acid sequence: CASTPKDSSYEQYF.

The genes are TRBV4-1 and TRBJ2-3, with D perhaps TRBD1 (6 bases). With 5 bases removed from V and 6 bases from J, the gap between germline ends came to 21 bases. This CDR3 has 16 residues. Germline V gene sequence: CDR1 MGHRA, CDR2 YSYEKL. The CDR3 DNA reads TGCGCCAGCAGCATCCTCGGCTCGGGTCAGGGGGATACGCAGTATTTT. Its translation is CASSILGSGQGDTQYF.

The gene calls are TRBV18 and TRBJ2-7, with D perhaps matching TRBD1 (6 bases). CDR1 is KGHSH and CDR2 is LQKENI in the germline V gene. The CDR3 spans 13 residues. V dropped 5 bases and J dropped 4 bases, with 12 bases sitting between them. The CDR3 DNA is TGTGCCAGCTCAACGCAGGGGCGGTACGAGCAGTACTTC. Translation gives CASSTQGRYEQYF.

This clonotype was recorded at least ten times. This chain joins TRBV7-8 and TRBJ2-7, with D hard to call. The V and J ends lost 1 base and 4 bases respectively, with 11 bases between them. CDR3 size: 14 residues. Germline V gene data show CDR1 as SGHVS and CDR2 as FQNEAQ. The CDR3 sequence is CASSLGGSQYEQYF. The CDR3 DNA follows: TGTGCCAGCAGCTTAGGAGGTAGTCAGTACGAGCAGTACTTC.

This clonotype was recorded many times. The chain links TRBV10-1 to TRBJ1-1, with 10 nucleotides matching TRBD1. Germline V gene data show CDR1 as WNHNN and CDR2 as SYGVQD (reference sequence). V gave up 4 bases and J gave up 6 bases; unmatched junction bases: 5. CDR3 length: 14 amino acids. The CDR3 protein is CASSGQGARSEAFF. The DNA of the CDR3 is TGCGCCAGCAGTGGACAGGGGGCGCGGTCTGAAGCTTTCTTT.

This clonotype has more than one count but fewer than ten. This chain links TRBV7-8 with TRBJ2-5; perhaps TRBD2 as D (5 bases). In germline, CDR1 is SGHVS, CDR2 FQNEAQ. This CDR3 spans 15 amino acids. Trimming took off 4 bases at V and 5 bases at J, with 17 bases between the two ends. CDR3 sequence: CASSSSGSPMETQYF. Here the CDR3 DNA reads TGTGCCAGCAGCTCGTCGGGGTCCCCTATGGAGACCCAGTACTTC.

This chain uses TRBV7-8 with TRBJ1-1; 10 bases match TRBD1. The CDR3 covers 17 residues. J lost 3 bases, V lost 5 bases, and 12 bases had no gene match. CDR1 is SGHVS, CDR2 FQNEAQ, per germline. The CDR3 bases are TGTGCCAGCAGCCCTAGGGGGGGACAGGGGTTTTACACTGAAGCTTTCTTT. Translation gives CASSPRGGQGFYTEAFF.

This clonotype appeared many times. This rearrangement joins TRBV7-2 to TRBJ2-3; D unclear. V lost 10 bases, J lost 1 base, and 15 bases lay in between. CDR1 is SGHTA, CDR2 FQGNSA, per germline. The CDR3 spans 14 residues. CDR3: CAKSNPLGTDTQYF. DNA for the CDR3: TGTGCCAAATCGAACCCTTTGGGCACAGATACGCAGTATTTT.

This clonotype was counted at least ten times. The genes are TRBV11-2 and TRBJ2-1; D is ambiguous. Germline V gene data show CDR1 as SGHAT and CDR2 as FQNNGV. Trimming took 5 bases from V and 1 from J, leaving 12 bases between them. This CDR3 is 15 amino acids long. CDR3 DNA sequence: TGTGCCAGCAGCAATAGGGTATCTTCCTACAATGAGCAGTTCTTC. Residues: CASSNRVSSYNEQFF.

This chain links TRBV20-1 with TRBJ1-2; maybe TRBD1 (5 bases). This CDR3 is built from 14 residues. CDR1 DFQATT and CDR2 SNEGSKA come from the germline V gene (reference sequence). V was pared by 4 bases and J by 8 bases, with 20 bases between. In nucleotides, the CDR3 is TGCAGTGCTATCCACAAGGAAGGGGTGTGGGGCTACACCTTC. The encoded protein is CSAIHKEGVWGYTF.

The chain combines TRBV2 with TRBJ2-1; D is uncertain. The CDR3 is made up of 13 amino acids. The V gene's germline CDR1 is SNHLY and CDR2 FYNNEI. V lost 2 bases and J lost 5, with 7 bases in between. The CDR3 region has the DNA TGTGCCAGCAGTGAATCGGTTAACAATGAGCAGTTCTTC. It translates to CASSESVNNEQFF.

This clonotype was observed at least ten times. CDR3 coding DNA: TGTGCCAGCAGTGACCGGGACAGACTGTTTTTT. This translates into CASSDRDRLFF. The chain employs TRBV28 and TRBJ1-4; TRBD1 matches 7 bases. The CDR3 contains 11 residues. V shed 5 bases, J shed 13 bases, and the junction held 4 bases outside the gene matches. From germline, CDR1 is MDHEN and CDR2 SYDVKM.

This clonotype has just a few counts. This chain connects TRBV14 to TRBJ2-7, with D uncertain. V lost 1 base to trimming and J lost 0 bases, with 10 bases between them. This CDR3 is built from 15 residues. CDR1 SGHDN and CDR2 FVKESK come from the germline V gene. CDR3 amino acids: CASSQGQDTSYEQYF. DNA of the CDR3: TGTGCCAGCAGCCAAGGGCAGGATACCTCCTACGAGCAGTACTTC.

The chain uses TRBV7-8 and TRBJ2-5; no clear D gene. The CDR3 is made up of 13 amino acids. Germline CDR1 reads SGHVS; CDR2 reads FQNEAQ. V was clipped by 1 base and J by 3 bases, with 6 bases between them. CDR3 region: CASSLVAEETQYF. CDR3 DNA: TGTGCCAGCAGCTTAGTTGCTGAAGAGACCCAGTACTTC.

The chain is built from TRBV9 and TRBJ2-5, with 7 bases that match TRBD1. There are 15 residues in the CDR3. The germline gives CDR1 SGDLS, CDR2 YYNGEE. The V gene end was trimmed by 0 bases and the J gene end by 4 bases; junction bases not matched to a gene: 6. The CDR3, as DNA: TGTGCCAGCAGCGTAGACTCAGGGGGTTTAGAGACCCAGTACTTC. Its translation is CASSVDSGGLETQYF. Supplemented by reference TRBV9 and TRBJ2-5, the full variable domain reads DSGVTQTPKHLITATGQRVTLRCSPRSGDLSVYWYQQSLDQGLQFLIQYYNGEERAKGNILERFSAQQFPDLHSELNLSSLELGDSALYFCASSVDSGGLETQYFGPGTRLLVL.

This clonotype occurred many times. The chain recombines TRBV20-1 with TRBJ2-4; 7 positions match TRBD2. The CDR3 extends over 14 amino acids. CDR1 is DFQATT and CDR2 is SNEGSKA in the germline V gene (reference sequence). V lost 0 bases to trimming and J lost 8 bases; unmatched junction nucleotides: 7. Here the CDR3 DNA reads TGCAGTGCTAGAGATACAAGTCGGGGGGACATTCAGTACTTC. Residues: CSARDTSRGDIQYF.

The chain employs TRBV2 and TRBJ2-3, with D perhaps matching TRBD1 or TRBD2 (5 bases each). Germline V gene lookup returns CDR1 SNHLY and CDR2 FYNNEI. CDR3 length: 15 amino acids. V gave up 9 bases and J gave up 6 bases, with 22 bases separating them. CDR3 amino acids: CARVSPGTVGDTQYF. Written as DNA, the CDR3 is TGTGCCAGAGTATCCCCCGGGACGGTCGGGGATACGCAGTATTTT.

This clonotype was detected ten times or more. The chain links TRBV27 to TRBJ1-1; the D is unclear. The V gene's germline CDR1 is MNHEY and CDR2 SMNVEV (reference sequence). The V and J ends lost 7 bases and 4 bases respectively, with 13 bases between them. This CDR3 spans 13 amino acids. The DNA of the CDR3 is TGTGCCAGCATCAGCGCGCTGGGCACTGAAGCTTTCTTT. This sequence encodes CASISALGTEAFF.